This entry features one TCR beta chain sequence. This entry belongs to a study of blood T cell repertoires in COVID-19. Across the study: Samples representing acute and convalescent COVID-19 were sourced from the United States, Italy and Spain.

Original processing methods: Using reference gene primer amplification, nucleated cell counts were estimated. Some clones are missing from TCRdb's copy, which holds only in-frame ones; the method was immunoSEQ multiplex PCR. V and J calls and clone size are as listed in that table; D and trimming were resolved from the DNA. The sample lists some 150,000 clones; around four fifths were seen once. CDR1 and CDR2 (germline): SGHRS, YFSETQ. The CDR3 spans 15 residues. V lost 1 base and J 2 bases, leaving 9 bases between the germline ends. This rearrangement joins TRBV5-1 to TRBJ2-2; D perhaps matches TRBD1 (6 bases). The receptor was derived from a man between 65 and 79 years old with acute or convalescent COVID-19. Material for sequencing was peripheral blood. CDR3 residues: CASSLLTGNTGELFF. The CDR3 nucleotides are TGCGCCAGCAGCTTGTTGACAGGAAACACCGGGGAGCTGTTTTTT. Filled out from reference TRBV5-1 and TRBJ2-2, the complete variable domain reads KAGVTQTPRYLIKTRGQQVTLSCSPISGHRSVSWYQQTPGQGLQFLFEYFSETQRNKGNFPGRFSGRQFSNSRSEMNVSTLELGDSALYLCASSLLTGNTGELFFGEGSRLTVL.